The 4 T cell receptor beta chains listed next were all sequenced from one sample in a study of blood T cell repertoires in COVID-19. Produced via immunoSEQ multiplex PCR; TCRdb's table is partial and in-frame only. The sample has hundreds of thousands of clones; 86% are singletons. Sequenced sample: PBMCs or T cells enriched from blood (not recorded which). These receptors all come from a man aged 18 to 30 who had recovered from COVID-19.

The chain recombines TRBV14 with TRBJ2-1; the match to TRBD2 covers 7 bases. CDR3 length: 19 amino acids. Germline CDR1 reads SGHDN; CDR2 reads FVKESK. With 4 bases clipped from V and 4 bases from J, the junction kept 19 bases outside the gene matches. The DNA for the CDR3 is TGTGCCAGCAGCCGATCCGAGTTATCTAGCGGAGGACGGTACAATGAGCAGTTCTTC. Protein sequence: CASSRSELSSGGRYNEQFF.

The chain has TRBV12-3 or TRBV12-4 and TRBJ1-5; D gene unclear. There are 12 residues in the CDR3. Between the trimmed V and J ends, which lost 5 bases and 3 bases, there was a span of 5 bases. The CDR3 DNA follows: TGTGCCAGCAGTACAATCAATCAGCCCCAGCATTTT. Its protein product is CASSTINQPQHF.

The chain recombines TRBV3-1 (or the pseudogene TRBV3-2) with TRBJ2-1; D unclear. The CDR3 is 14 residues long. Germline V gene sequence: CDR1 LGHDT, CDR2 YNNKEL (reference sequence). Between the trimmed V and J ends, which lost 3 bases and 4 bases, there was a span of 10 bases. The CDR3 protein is CASSHATKYNEQFF. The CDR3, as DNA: TGTGCCAGCAGCCACGCCACTAAGTACAATGAGCAGTTCTTC.

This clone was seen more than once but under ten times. The CDR3 sequence: CASSERGGTDTQYF. CDR3 coding DNA: TGTGCCAGCAGTGAGCGGGGGGGCACAGATACGCAGTATTTT. This chain links TRBV6-4 with TRBJ2-3, with 8 bases identical to TRBD2. CDR3 length equals 14 residues. With V trimmed by 3 bases and J by 1 base, 0 bases remained unmatched. CDR1 and CDR2 (germline): MRHNA, SNTAGT.